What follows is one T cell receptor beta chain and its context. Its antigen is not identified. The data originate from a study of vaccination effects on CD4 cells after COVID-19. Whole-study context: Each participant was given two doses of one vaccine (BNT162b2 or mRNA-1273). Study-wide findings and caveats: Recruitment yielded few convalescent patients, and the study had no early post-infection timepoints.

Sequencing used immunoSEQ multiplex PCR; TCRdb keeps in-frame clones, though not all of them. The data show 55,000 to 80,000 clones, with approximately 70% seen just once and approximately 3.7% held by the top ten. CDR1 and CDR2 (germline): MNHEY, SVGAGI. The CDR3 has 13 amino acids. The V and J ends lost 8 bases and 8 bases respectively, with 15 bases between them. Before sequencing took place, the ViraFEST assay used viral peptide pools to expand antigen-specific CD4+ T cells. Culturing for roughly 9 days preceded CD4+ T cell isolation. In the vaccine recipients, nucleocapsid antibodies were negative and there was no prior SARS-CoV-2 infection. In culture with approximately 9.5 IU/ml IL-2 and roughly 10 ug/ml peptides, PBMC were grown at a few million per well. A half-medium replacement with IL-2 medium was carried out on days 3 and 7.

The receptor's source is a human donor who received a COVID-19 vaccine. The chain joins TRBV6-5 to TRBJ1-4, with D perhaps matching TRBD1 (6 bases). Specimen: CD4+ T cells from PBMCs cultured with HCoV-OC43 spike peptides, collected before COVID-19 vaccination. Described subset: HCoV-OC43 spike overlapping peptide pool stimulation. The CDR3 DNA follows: TGTGCCAGCGGGATCGGGACACAAGAAAAACTGTTTTTT. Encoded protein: CASGIGTQEKLFF.